Listed below are T cell receptor beta chains from one sample, sequenced in a study of cytomegalovirus exposure and HLA in healthy donors. Sequencing used immunoSEQ multiplex PCR; TCRdb keeps in-frame clones, though not all of them. The table lists 90,000 to 150,000 clones, 73% of them singletons. The sample comprised PBMCs. These receptor sequences come from a woman aged 40 to 55 in good health and CMV-seronegative. Each CDR3 is given with its conserved first and last residue. D genes are given only for firm matches. For some rows the clone size is stated as once, few or many, or as a class when expanded; others skip it.

j_gene | abundance | v_gene | d_gene | CDR3aa
TRBJ1-2 | - | TRBV19 | - | CASSPTLRPNYGYTF
TRBJ2-5 | - | TRBV6-6 | - | CASSRGAGRETQYF
TRBJ2-7 | - | TRBV18 | TRBD1 | CASSLGYRGQGLEQYF
TRBJ1-1 | - | TRBV5-4 | TRBD1 | CASSQGQGGNTEAFF
TRBJ2-4 | - | TRBV29-1 | - | CSVEVRARGIQYF
TRBJ2-3 | - | TRBV7-2 | TRBD2 | CASSLSGAGGTDTQYF
TRBJ2-7 | - | TRBV18 | - | CASSLSYEQYF
TRBJ2-7 | - | TRBV6-1 | TRBD1 | CASSADGTAAYEQYF
TRBJ1-5 | - | TRBV29-1 | TRBD1 | CSVRTGTNQPQHF
TRBJ2-1 | - | TRBV15 | TRBD2 | CATRAGLAADGSNEQFF
TRBJ2-2 | - | TRBV29-1 | - | CSVEGDRGTGELFF
TRBJ2-6 | once | TRBV9 | TRBD2 | CASSVLAERPGANVLTF
TRBJ1-4 | - | TRBV19 | - | CASSTPGVRLFF
TRBJ1-1 | once | TRBV7-8 | - | CASSPGGTEAFF
TRBJ2-5 | - | TRBV27 | TRBD2 | CASSSPSSGQETQYF
TRBJ1-1 | - | TRBV9 | TRBD1 | CASSPDREYTEAFF
TRBJ2-5 | - | TRBV7-6 | - | CASSTLKETQYF
TRBJ1-5 | few | TRBV27 | TRBD1 | CASSLGGQGARQPQHF
TRBJ2-1 | - | TRBV7-7 | TRBD2 | CASSLGLAGDNEQFF
TRBJ1-1 | - | TRBV18 | - | CASSSQENTEAFF
TRBJ2-5 | - | TRBV4-3 | - | CASSLVKAQGETQYF
TRBJ2-7 | - | TRBV9 | - | CASSAGTQVYEQYF
TRBJ2-1 | few | TRBV7-8 | TRBD1 | CASSPPGQGFNEQFF
TRBJ2-1 | - | TRBV5-4 | TRBD1 | CASSFGQGISAGYNEQFF
TRBJ1-4 | - | TRBV18 | TRBD1 | CASSPRTGGSEKLFF
TRBJ2-5 | - | TRBV6-1 | - | CASTAGPEGGAQYF
TRBJ2-2 | few | TRBV7-9 | - | CASSLTVTGELFF
TRBJ2-1 | - | TRBV19 | TRBD1 | CASSPRGQGYNEQFF
TRBJ1-2 | - | TRBV2 | TRBD1 | CASSVDRGVNGYTF
TRBJ2-2 | - | TRBV19 | - | CAAHYGGATGELFF